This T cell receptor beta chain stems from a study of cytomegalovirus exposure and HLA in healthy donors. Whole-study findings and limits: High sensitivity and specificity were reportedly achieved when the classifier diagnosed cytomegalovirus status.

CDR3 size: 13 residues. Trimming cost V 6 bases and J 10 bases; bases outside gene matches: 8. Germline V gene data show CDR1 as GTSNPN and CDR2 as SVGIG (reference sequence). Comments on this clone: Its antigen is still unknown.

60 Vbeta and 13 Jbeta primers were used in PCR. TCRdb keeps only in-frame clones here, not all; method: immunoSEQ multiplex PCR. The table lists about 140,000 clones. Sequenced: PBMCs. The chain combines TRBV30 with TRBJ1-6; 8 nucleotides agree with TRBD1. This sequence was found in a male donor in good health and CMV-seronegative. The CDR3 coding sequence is TGTGCCTGTACAGGACAGGGAGTATCACCCCTCCACTTT. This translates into CACTGQGVSPLHF. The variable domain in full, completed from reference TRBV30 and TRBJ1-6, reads SQTIHQWPATLVQPVGSPLSLECTVEGTSNPNLYWYRQAAGRGLQLLFYSVGIGQISSEVPQNLSASRPQDRQFILSSKKLLLSDSGFYLCACTGQGVSPLHFGNGTRLTVT.